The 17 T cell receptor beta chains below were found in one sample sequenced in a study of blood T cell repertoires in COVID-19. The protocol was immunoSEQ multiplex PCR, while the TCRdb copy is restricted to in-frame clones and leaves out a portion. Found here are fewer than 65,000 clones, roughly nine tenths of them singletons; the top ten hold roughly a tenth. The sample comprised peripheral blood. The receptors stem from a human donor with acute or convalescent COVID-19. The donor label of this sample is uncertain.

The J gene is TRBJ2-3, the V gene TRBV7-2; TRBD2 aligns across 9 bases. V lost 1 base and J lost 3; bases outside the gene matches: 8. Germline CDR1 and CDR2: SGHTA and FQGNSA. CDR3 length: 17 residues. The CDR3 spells CASSLGSGAGGTDTQYF. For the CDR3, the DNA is TGTGCCAGCAGCTTAGGGTCTGGAGCGGGGGGAACAGATACGCAGTATTTT.

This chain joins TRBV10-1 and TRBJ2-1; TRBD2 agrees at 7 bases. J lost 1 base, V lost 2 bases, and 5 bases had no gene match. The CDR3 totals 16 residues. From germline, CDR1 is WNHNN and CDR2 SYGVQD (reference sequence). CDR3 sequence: CASSEVRAGSYNEQFF. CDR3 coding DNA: TGCGCCAGCAGTGAGGTGCGAGCGGGGTCCTACAATGAGCAGTTCTTC.

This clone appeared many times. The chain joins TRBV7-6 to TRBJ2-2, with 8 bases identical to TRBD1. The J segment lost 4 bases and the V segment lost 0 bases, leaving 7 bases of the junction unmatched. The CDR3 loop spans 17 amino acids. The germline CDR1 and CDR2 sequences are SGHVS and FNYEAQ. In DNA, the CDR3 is TGTGCCAGCAGCTTAGCGCTAAGGGACAGGAGCACCGGGGAGCTGTTTTTT. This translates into CASSLALRDRSTGELFF.

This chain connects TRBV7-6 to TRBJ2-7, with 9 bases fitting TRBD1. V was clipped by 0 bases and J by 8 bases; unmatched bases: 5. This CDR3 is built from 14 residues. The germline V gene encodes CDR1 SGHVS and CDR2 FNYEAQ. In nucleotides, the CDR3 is TGTGCCAGCAGCTTAGCGGCGACAGGGGGGAAGCAGTACTTC. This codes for CASSLAATGGKQYF.

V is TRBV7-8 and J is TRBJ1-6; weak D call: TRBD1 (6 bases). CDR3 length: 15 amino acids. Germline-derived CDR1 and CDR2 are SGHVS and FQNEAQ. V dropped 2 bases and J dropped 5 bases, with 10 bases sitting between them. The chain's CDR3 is CASSLTGRDNSPLHF. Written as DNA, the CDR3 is TGTGCCAGCAGCTTAACAGGGCGAGATAATTCACCCCTCCACTTT.

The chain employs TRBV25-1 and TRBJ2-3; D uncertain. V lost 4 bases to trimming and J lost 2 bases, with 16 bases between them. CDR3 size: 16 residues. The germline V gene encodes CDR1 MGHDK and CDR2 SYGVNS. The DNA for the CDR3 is TGTGCCAGCAGTGCCCCCTTGGGCATGCTCACAGATACGCAGTATTTT. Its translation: CASSAPLGMLTDTQYF.

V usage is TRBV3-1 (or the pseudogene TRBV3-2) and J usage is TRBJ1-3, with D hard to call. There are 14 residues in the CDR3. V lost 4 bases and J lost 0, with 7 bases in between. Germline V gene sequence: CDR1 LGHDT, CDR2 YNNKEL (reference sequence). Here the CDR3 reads CASSLDNSGNTIYF. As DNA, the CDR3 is TGTGCCAGCAGCCTAGACAACTCTGGAAACACCATATATTTT.

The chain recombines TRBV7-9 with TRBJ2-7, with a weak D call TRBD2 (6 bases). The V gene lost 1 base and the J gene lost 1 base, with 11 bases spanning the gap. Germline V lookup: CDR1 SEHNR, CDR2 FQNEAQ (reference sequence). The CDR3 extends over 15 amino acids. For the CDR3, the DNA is TGTGCCAGCAGCTTAGGCGGGACGCTTTCCTACGAGCAGTACTTC. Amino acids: CASSLGGTLSYEQYF.

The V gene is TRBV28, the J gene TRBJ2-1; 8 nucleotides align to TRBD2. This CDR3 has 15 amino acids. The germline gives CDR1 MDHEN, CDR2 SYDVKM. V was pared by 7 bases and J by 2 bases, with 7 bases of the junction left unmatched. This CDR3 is CASNIGGLAYNEQFF. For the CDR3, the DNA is TGTGCCAGCAATATCGGGGGACTAGCCTACAATGAGCAGTTCTTC.

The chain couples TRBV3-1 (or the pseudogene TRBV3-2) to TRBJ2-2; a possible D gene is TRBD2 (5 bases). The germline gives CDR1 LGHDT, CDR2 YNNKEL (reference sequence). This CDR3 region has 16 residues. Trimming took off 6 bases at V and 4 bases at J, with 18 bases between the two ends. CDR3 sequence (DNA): TGTGCCAGCAGACCCGGACCGGGATTAAGCACCGGGGAGCTGTTTTTT. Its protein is CASRPGPGLSTGELFF.

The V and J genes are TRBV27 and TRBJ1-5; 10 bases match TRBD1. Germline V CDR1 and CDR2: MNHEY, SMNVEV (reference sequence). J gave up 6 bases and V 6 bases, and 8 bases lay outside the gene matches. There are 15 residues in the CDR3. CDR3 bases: TGTGCCAGCAGGGGACAGGGGTTATGGCGTCAGCCCCAGCATTTT. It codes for CASRGQGLWRQPQHF.

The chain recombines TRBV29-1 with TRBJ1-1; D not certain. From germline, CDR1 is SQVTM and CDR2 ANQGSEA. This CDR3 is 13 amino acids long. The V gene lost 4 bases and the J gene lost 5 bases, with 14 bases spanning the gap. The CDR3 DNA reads TGCAGCGTTGGGGTTGGGCAGTTGACTGAAGCTTTCTTT. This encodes CSVGVGQLTEAFF.

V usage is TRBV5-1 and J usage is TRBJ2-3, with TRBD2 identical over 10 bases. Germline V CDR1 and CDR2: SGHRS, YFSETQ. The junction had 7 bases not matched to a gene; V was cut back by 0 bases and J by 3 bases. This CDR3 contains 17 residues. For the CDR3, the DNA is TGCGCCAGCAGCTTGGGGAGCGGGAGGGCATCGACAGATACGCAGTATTTT. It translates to CASSLGSGRASTDTQYF.

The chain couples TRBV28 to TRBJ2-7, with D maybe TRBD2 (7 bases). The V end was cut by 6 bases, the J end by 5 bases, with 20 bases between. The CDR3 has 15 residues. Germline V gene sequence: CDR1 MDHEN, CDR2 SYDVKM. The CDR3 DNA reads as TGTGCCAGCAGCCAAGCCGGGACGGGGGGCCACGAGCAGTACTTC. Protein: CASSQAGTGGHEQYF.

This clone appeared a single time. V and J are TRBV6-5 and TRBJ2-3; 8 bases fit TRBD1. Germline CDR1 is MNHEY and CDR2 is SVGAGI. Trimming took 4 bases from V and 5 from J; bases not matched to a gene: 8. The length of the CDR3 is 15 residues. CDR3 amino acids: CASSLAGGQGDTQYF. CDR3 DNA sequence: TGTGCCAGCAGTTTGGCAGGGGGCCAGGGAGATACGCAGTATTTT.

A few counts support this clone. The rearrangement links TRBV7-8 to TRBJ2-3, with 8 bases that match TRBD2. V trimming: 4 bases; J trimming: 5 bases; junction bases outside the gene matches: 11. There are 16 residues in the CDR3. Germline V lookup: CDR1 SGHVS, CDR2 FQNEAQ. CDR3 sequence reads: CASSWTGGGRGDTQYF. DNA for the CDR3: TGTGCCAGCAGCTGGACCGGGGGGGGCCGGGGAGATACGCAGTATTTT.

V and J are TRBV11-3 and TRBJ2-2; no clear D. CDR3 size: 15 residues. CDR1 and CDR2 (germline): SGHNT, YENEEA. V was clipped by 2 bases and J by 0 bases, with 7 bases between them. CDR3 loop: CASSLSPANTGELFF. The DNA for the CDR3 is TGTGCCAGCAGCTTATCCCCAGCGAACACCGGGGAGCTGTTTTTT.